The 5 T cell receptor beta chains presented below share a single source sample, sequenced in a study of CD8 T cells in ankylosing spondylitis. Findings and caveats of the study: Ankylosing spondylitis blood seemed to carry a telltale TCR beta motif made of eight or nine highly homologous variants.

For these TCRs, the target antigens are not known. One entry per CDR3 protein results from TCRdb running MiXCR on the 5' RACE reads. The sample lists approximately 540,000 distinct CDR3 sequences; about an eighth were seen once. Input material: blood, either unsorted or a sorted T cell fraction (not recorded which). The receptors stem from a male donor with ankylosing spondylitis.

There are a few counts of this clonotype. This chain connects TRBV18 to TRBJ2-5; no firm D call. Germline CDR1 is KGHSH and CDR2 is LQKENI. With 2 bases removed from V and 5 bases from J, the gap between germline ends came to 3 bases. The CDR3 totals 11 residues. The DNA for the CDR3 is TGTGCCAGCTCACCAGACGAGACCCAGTACTTC. This codes for CASSPDETQYF.

This clonotype has a count of ten or more. The genes are TRBV5-1 and TRBJ2-3; no reliable D call. Between the trimmed V and J ends, which lost 0 bases and 7 bases, there was a span of 9 bases. This CDR3 has 13 residues. Germline V gene lookup returns CDR1 SGHRS and CDR2 YFSETQ. In nucleotides, the CDR3 is TGCGCCAGCAGCTTGGAGGCCCGAAATACGCAGTATTTT. It translates to CASSLEARNTQYF.

Only a few counts were recorded for this clonotype. The chain uses TRBV20-1 and TRBJ2-5; D call uncertain. The CDR3 is made up of 13 amino acids. The germline CDR1 and CDR2 sequences are DFQATT and SNEGSKA (reference sequence). V was shortened by 3 bases and J by 13 bases, with 21 bases between the two germline ends. Written as DNA, the CDR3 is TGCAGTGCTAGCAACGTCGGCCAGGACGTCAGGTACTTC. This encodes CSASNVGQDVRYF.

The chain combines TRBV29-1 with TRBJ1-5; possibly TRBD1 for D (6 bases). V lost 4 bases to trimming and J lost 6 bases, with 16 bases between them. This CDR3 region has 14 residues. CDR1 is SQVTM and CDR2 is ANQGSEA in the germline V gene. CDR3 loop: CSVVDPGGLQPQHF. The CDR3 DNA sequence: TGCAGCGTTGTGGATCCCGGGGGGCTTCAGCCCCAGCATTTT.

This clonotype has just a few counts. This rearrangement joins TRBV12-3 or TRBV12-4 to TRBJ2-2, with D uncertain. The CDR3 totals 13 residues. V was cut by 7 bases and J by 6 bases, with 12 bases left in between. CDR3 loop: CASTFTPPGELFF. The CDR3 bases are TGTGCCAGCACTTTTACCCCCCCCGGGGAGCTGTTTTTT.